A single T cell receptor beta chain is shown here with its context. The sample is drawn from a study of blood T cell repertoires in COVID-19. The age range of participants was about 18 to 100 years, with residence in roughly 25 US areas. Methods used by the authors: Reference gene primer amplification gave estimated nucleated cell counts. Profiling relied on immunoSEQ multiplex PCR, and the TCRdb table lists in-frame clones only, not all of them. From that table come the V and J calls and clone size; the DNA was used to work out D and trimming. The sample lists roughly 250,000 clones; about nine tenths were seen once. With V trimmed by 3 bases and J by 1 base, 6 bases remained unmatched. The CDR3 sequence is 16 residues long. Germline V gene data show CDR1 as LNHDA and CDR2 as SQIVND (reference sequence).

This clonotype originated in a woman in her thirties or forties with acute COVID-19. V gene TRBV19 combines with J gene TRBJ2-1, with 7 bases fitting TRBD2. The material sequenced was PBMCs or T cells enriched from blood (not recorded which). The CDR3 here is CASSILLAESYNEQFF. Written as DNA, the CDR3 is TGTGCCAGTAGTATCCTTCTAGCGGAATCCTACAATGAGCAGTTCTTC.